Reported below is one T cell receptor beta chain. Adults between about 18 and 95 years of age took part from about two dozen US areas. Clinical histories supplied by participants themselves formed the basis of cohort assignment. Authors' methods: Reference gene primer amplification gave estimated nucleated cell counts. Sequenced by immunoSEQ multiplex PCR; TCRdb stores in-frame clones only, minus some. That table furnishes V, J and clone size, whereas the DNA furnished D and trimming. The sample includes around 470,000 clones, roughly 88% of them seen just once. This entry belongs to a study of blood T cell repertoires in COVID-19. Study details: Samples came from the United States, Italy and Spain, spanning acute and convalescent COVID-19.

This CDR3 is built from 15 residues. Trimming cost V 0 bases and J 0 bases, with 8 bases left between them. Germline CDR1 is MGHRA and CDR2 is YSYEKL. The sequencing input was PBMCs or T cells enriched from blood (not recorded which). The receptor was isolated from a man younger than 35 who had recovered from COVID-19. The chain employs TRBV4-1 and TRBJ1-1; D uncertain. This CDR3 is CASSQEGVMNTEAFF. CDR3 nucleotide sequence: TGCGCCAGCAGCCAAGAAGGAGTCATGAACACTGAAGCTTTCTTT.